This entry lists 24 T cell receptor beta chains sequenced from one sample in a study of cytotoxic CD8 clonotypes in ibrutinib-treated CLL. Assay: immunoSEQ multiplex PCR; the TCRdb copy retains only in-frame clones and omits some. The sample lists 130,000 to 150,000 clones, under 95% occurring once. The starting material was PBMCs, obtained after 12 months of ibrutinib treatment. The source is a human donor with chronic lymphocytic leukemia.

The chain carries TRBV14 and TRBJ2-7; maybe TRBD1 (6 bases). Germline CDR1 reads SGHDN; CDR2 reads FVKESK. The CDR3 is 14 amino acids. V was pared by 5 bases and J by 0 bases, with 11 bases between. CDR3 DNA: TGTGCCAGCAGCTGGGACACTTACTCCTACGAGCAGTACTTC. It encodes CASSWDTYSYEQYF. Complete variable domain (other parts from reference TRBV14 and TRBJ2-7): EAGVTQFPSHSVIEKGQTVTLRCDPISGHDNLYWYRRVMGKEIKFLLHFVKESKQDESGMPNNRFLAERTGGTYSTLKVQPAELEDSGVYFCASSWDTYSYEQYFGPGTRLTVT.

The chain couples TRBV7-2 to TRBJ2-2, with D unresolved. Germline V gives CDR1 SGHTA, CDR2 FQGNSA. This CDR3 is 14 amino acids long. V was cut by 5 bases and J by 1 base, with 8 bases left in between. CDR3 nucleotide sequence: TGTGCCAGCAGCCGGACGGGGAACACCGGGGAGCTGTTTTTT. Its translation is CASSRTGNTGELFF. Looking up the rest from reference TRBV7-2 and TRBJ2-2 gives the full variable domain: GAGVSQSPSNKVTEKGKDVELRCDPISGHTALYWYRQSLGQGLEFLIYFQGNSAPDKSGLPSDRFSAERTGGSVSTLTIQRTQQEDSAVYLCASSRTGNTGELFFGEGSRLTVL.

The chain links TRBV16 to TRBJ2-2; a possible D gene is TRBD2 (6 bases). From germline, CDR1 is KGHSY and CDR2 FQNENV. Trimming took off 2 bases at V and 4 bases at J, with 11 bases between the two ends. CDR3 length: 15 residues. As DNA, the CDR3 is TGTGCCAGCAGCCAAATGGGGGGTACCACCGGGGAGCTGTTTTTT. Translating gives CASSQMGGTTGELFF. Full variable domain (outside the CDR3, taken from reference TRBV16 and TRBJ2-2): GEEVAQTPKHLVRGEGQKAKLYCAPIKGHSYVFWYQQVLKNEFKFLISFQNENVFDETGMPKERFSAKCLPNSPCSLEIQATKLEDSAVYFCASSQMGGTTGELFFGEGSRLTVL.

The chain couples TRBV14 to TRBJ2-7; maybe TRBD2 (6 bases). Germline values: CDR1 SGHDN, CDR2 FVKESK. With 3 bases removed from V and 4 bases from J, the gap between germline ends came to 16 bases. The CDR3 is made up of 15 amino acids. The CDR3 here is CASSQFGGTWYEQYF. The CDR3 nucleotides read TGTGCCAGCAGCCAGTTCGGCGGGACCTGGTACGAGCAGTACTTC.

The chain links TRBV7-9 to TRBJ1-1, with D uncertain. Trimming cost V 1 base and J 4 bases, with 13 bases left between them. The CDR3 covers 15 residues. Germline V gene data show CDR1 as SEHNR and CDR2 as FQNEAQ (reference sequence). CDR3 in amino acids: CASSLVSVRVTEAFF. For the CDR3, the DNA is TGTGCCAGCAGCTTAGTATCCGTTCGGGTCACTGAAGCTTTCTTT.

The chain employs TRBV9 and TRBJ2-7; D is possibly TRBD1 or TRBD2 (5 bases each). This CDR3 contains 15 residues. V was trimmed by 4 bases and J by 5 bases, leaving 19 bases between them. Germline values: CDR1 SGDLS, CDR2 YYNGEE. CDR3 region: CASSPQGIRGDEQYF. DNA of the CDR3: TGTGCCAGCAGCCCGCAAGGGATTCGAGGGGACGAGCAGTACTTC.

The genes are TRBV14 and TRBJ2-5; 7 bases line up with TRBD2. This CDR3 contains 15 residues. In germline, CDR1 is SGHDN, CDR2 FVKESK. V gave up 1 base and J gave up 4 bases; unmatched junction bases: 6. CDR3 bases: TGTGCCAGCAGCCAAGCTCTTGCGGGAGCAGAGACCCAGTACTTC. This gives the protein CASSQALAGAETQYF.

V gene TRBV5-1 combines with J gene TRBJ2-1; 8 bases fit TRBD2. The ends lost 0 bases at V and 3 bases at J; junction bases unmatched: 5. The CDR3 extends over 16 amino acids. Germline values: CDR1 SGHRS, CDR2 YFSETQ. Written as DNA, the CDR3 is TGCGCCAGCAGCTTGGTTGTTAGCGGGGTCTACAATGAGCAGTTCTTC. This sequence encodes CASSLVVSGVYNEQFF.

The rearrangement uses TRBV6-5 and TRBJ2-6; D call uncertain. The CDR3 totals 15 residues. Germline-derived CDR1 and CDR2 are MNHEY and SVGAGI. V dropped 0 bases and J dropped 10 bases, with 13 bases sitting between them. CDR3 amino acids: CASSYSNPQLNVLTF. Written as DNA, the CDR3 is TGTGCCAGCAGTTACTCGAATCCACAACTAAACGTCCTGACTTTC.

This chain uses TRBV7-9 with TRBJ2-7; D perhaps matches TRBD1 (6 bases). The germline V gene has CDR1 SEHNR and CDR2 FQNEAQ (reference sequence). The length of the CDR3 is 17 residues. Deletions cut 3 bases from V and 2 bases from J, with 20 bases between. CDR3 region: CASSLRGAWAGAYEQYF. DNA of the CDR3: TGTGCCAGCAGCTTGAGGGGTGCCTGGGCAGGGGCCTACGAGCAGTACTTC.

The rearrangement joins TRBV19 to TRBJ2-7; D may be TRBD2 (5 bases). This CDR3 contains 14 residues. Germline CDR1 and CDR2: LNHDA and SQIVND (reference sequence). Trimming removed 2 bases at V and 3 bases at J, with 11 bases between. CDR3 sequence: CASSIPGGFYEQYF. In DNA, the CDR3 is TGTGCCAGTAGTATACCCGGAGGATTCTACGAGCAGTACTTC.

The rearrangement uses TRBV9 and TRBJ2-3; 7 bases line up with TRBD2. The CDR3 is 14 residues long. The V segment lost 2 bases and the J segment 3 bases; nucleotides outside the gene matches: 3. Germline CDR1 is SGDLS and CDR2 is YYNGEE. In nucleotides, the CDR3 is TGTGCCAGCAGCGTCGGGGGGAAGACAGATACGCAGTATTTT. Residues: CASSVGGKTDTQYF.

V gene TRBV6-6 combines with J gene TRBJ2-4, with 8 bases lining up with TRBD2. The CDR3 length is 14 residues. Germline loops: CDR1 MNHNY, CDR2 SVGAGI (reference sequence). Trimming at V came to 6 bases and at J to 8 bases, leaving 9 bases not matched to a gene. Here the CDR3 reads CASRTLAGRDIQYF. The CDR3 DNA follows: TGTGCCAGCAGGACCCTAGCGGGCAGGGACATTCAGTACTTC.

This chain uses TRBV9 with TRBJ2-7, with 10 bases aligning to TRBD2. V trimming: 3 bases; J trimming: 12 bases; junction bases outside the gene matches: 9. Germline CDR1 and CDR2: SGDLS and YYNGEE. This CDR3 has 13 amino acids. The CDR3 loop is CASSATGTSERYF. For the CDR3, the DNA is TGTGCCAGCAGCGCAACAGGGACTAGCGAGAGGTACTTC.

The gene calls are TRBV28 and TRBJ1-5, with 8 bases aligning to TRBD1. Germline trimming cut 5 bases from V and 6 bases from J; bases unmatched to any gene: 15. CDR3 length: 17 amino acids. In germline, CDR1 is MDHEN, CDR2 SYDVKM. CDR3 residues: CASSGTGGPLGRQPQHF. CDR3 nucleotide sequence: TGTGCCAGCAGTGGGACAGGTGGCCCCTTGGGACGTCAGCCCCAGCATTTT. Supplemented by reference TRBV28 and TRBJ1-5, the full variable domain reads DVKVTQSSRYLVKRTGEKVFLECVQDMDHENMFWYRQDPGLGLRLIYFSYDVKMKEKGDIPEGYSVSREKKERFSLILESASTNQTSMYLCASSGTGGPLGRQPQHFGDGTRLSIL.

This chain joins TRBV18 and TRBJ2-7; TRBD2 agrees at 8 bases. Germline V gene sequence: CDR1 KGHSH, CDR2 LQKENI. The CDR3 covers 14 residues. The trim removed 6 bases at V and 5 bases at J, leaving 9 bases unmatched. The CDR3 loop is CASSRTSSFNEQYF. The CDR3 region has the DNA TGTGCCAGCTCTCGGACTAGCAGCTTCAACGAGCAGTACTTC.

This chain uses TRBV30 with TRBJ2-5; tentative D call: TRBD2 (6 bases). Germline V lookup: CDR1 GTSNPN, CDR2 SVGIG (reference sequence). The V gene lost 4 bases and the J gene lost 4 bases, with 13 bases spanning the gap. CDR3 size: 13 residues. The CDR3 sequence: CAWKGGKGETQYF. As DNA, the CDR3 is TGTGCCTGGAAGGGCGGGAAGGGAGAGACCCAGTACTTC. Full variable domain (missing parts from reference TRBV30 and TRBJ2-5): SQTIHQWPATLVQPVGSPLSLECTVEGTSNPNLYWYRQAAGRGLQLLFYSVGIGQISSEVPQNLSASRPQDRQFILSSKKLLLSDSGFYLCAWKGGKGETQYFGPGTRLLVL.

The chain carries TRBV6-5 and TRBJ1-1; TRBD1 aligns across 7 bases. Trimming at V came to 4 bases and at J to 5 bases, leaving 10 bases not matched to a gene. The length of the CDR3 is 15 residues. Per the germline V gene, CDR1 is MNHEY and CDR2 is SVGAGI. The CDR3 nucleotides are TGTGCCAGCAGTTTTCTGACAGGGCGTCGTACTGAAGCTTTCTTT. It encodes CASSFLTGRRTEAFF.

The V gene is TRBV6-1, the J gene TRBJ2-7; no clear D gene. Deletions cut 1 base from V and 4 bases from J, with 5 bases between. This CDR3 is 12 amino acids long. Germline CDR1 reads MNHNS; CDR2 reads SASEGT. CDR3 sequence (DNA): TGTGCCAGCAGTGAAGACGGGTACGAGCAGTACTTC. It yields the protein CASSEDGYEQYF.

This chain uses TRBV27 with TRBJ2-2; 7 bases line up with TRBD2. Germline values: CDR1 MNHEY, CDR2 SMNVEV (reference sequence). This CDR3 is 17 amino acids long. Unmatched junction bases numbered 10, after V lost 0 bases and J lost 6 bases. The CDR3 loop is CASSLSTLTGGAGELFF. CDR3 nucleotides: TGTGCCAGCAGTTTATCTACCCTCACTGGGGGGGCCGGGGAGCTGTTTTTT.

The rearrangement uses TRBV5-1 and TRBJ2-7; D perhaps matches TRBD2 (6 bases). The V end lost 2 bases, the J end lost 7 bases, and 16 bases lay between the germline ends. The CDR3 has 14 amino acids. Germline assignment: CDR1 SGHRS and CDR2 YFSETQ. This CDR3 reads CASSFPEAGREQYF. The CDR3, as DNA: TGCGCCAGCAGCTTCCCAGAGGCAGGGAGGGAGCAGTACTTC.

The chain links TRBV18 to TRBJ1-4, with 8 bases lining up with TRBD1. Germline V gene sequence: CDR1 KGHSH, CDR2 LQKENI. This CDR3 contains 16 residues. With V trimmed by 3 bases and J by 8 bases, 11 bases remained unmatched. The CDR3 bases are TGTGCCAGCTCACCGGGGGCGACAGGGGAGATCGAAAAACTGTTTTTT. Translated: CASSPGATGEIEKLFF.

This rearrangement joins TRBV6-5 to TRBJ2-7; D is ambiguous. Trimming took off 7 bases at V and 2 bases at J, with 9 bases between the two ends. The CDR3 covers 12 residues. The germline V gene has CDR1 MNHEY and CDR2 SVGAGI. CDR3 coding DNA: TGTGCCAGCATCGGAAATACCTACGAGCAGTACTTC. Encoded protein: CASIGNTYEQYF.

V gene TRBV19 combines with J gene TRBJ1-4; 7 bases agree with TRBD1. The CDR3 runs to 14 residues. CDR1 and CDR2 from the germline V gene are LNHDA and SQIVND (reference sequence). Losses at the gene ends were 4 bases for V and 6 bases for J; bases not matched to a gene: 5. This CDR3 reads CASSNWDSHEKLFF. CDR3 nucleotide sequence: TGTGCCAGTAGTAACTGGGACAGTCATGAAAAACTGTTTTTT. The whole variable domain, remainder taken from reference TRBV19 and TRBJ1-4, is DGGITQSPKYLFRKEGQNVTLSCEQNLNHDAMYWYRQDPGQGLRLIYYSQIVNDFQKGDIAEGYSVSREKKESFPLTVTSAQKNPTAFYLCASSNWDSHEKLFFGSGTQLSVL.